Presented here are 5 T cell receptor beta chains from one specimen sequenced in a study of T cells in tumors after PD-1 blockade. TCRdb's copy holds only in-frame clones and misses some; the assay was immunoSEQ multiplex PCR. The top ten clones hold less than 15% of a sample with around 25,000 clones, 82% of them seen once. The starting material was PBMCs, obtained after anti-PD-1 treatment. Source of these receptors: a human donor with basal cell carcinoma.

The chain employs TRBV5-6 and TRBJ1-2, with a possible D match to TRBD1 (6 bases). V dropped 4 bases and J dropped 3 bases, with 10 bases sitting between them. The CDR3 spans 13 residues. Germline V gene data show CDR1 as SGHDT and CDR2 as YYEEEE. CDR3 in amino acids: CASSNNRDYGYTF. The DNA of the CDR3 is TGTGCCAGCAGCAACAACAGGGACTATGGCTACACCTTC. The full variable domain, with the rest looked up from reference TRBV5-6 and TRBJ1-2, is DAGVTQSPTHLIKTRGQQVTLRCSPKSGHDTVSWYQQALGQGPQFIFQYYEEEERQRGNFPDRFSGHQFPNYSSELNVNALLLGDSALYLCASSNNRDYGYTFGSGTRLTVV.

The chain couples TRBV27 to TRBJ2-2; possibly TRBD2 for D (6 bases). V gave up 3 bases and J gave up 5 bases, with 13 bases separating them. The CDR3 totals 15 residues. In germline, CDR1 is MNHEY, CDR2 SMNVEV (reference sequence). The CDR3 spells CASSLLRGGTGELFF. CDR3 sequence (DNA): TGTGCCAGCAGTTTGTTACGCGGAGGGACCGGGGAGCTGTTTTTT.

The chain is built from TRBV7-9 and TRBJ1-3; D gene uncertain. The germline gives CDR1 SEHNR, CDR2 FQNEAQ (reference sequence). V lost 3 bases, J lost 0 bases, and 12 bases lay in between. There are 16 residues in the CDR3. This CDR3 reads CASSFFSLSSGNTIYF. CDR3 bases: TGTGCCAGCAGCTTCTTTAGCCTAAGCTCTGGAAACACCATATATTTT.

The chain combines TRBV14 with TRBJ1-1; D is perhaps TRBD1 (6 bases). Deletions cut 4 bases from V and 9 bases from J, with 15 bases between. Germline V gene lookup returns CDR1 SGHDN and CDR2 FVKESK. CDR3 length: 13 amino acids. CDR3 sequence (DNA): TGTGCCAGCAGCCGACGCATCGGGGGGCAAGCTTTCTTT. Residues: CASSRRIGGQAFF.

Only one count was recorded for this clone. This chain connects TRBV10-2 to TRBJ2-6; D call uncertain. The CDR3 runs 13 residues. In germline, CDR1 is WSHSY, CDR2 SAAADI. V dropped 6 bases and J dropped 3 bases, with 6 bases sitting between them. This CDR3 is CASSRRGANVLTF. The DNA for the CDR3 is TGCGCCAGCAGCCGACGTGGGGCCAACGTCCTGACTTTC.